This T cell receptor (beta chain) was sequenced during a study of human thymus T cells. Blood DNA came from all available leukocytes, not a fixed cell number. V lost 0 bases, J lost 2 bases, and 4 bases stayed unmatched. This CDR3 region has 16 residues. CDR1 and CDR2 (germline): SGHVS, FQNEAQ. Overall study findings and caveats: Repertoires from thymus and blood appeared to show biased V and J gene usage.

As regards this clone: Antigen specificity is unknown.

This table comes from immunoSEQ multiplex PCR, and its TCRdb copy is limited to in-frame clones, with some not included. Among tens of thousands of clones, 94% were seen once, and the ten largest hold more than 0.1%. Source material: blood. The TCR sequence derives from a boy less than two years old with a congenital heart defect but otherwise immunologically healthy. The chain has TRBV7-8 and TRBJ1-5; 7 bases align to TRBD1. The CDR3, as DNA: TGTGCCAGCAGCTTAGCAAGGGGGCTGGGCAATCAGCCCCAGCATTTT. Translation gives CASSLARGLGNQPQHF.